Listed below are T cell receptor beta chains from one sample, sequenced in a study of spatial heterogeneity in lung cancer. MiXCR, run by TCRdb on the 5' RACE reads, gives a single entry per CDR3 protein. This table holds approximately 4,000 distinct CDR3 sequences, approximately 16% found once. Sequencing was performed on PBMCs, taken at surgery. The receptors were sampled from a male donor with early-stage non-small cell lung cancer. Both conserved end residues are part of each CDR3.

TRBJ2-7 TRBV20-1 CSARLAGGGYEQYF
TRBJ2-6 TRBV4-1 CASSPPGANVLTF
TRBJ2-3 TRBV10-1 CASRFLFPRSTDTQYF
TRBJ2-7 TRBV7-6 CASSLGTSGGSYEQYF
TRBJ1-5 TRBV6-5 CASSYSNNQPQHF
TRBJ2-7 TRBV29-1 CSVWGTYPYEQYF
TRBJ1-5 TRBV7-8 CASSLAPPADRGFNQPQHF
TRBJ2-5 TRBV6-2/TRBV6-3 CASSYVGDETQYF
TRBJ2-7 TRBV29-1 CSAQGASYEQYF
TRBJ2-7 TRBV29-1 CSVVAPSYEQYF
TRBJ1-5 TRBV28 CASSSISNQPQHF
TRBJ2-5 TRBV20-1 CSALPSAIETQYF
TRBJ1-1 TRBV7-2 CASSFGGGGTEAFF
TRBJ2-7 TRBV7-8 CASSFAYEQYF
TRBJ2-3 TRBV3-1 CASSQDFLTGGSTDTQYF
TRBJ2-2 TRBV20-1 CSASYRANTGELFF
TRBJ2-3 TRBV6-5 CATNLGDTQYF
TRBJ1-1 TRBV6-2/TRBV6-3 CASSGQGARTEAFF
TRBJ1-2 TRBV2 CASRPLIPAGNYGYTF
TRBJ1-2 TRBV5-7 CASSPTDRYYGYTF
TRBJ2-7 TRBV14 CASSSLKGYGEQYF
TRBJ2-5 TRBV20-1 CSALQAPMGETQYF
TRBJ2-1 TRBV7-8 CASSFSRGGEQFF
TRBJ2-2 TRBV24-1 CATSDPIDSTGELFF
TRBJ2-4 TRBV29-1 CSVEDPGTDLNIQYF
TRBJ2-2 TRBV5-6 CASSYGTGTGELFF
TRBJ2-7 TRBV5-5 CASSADRFYEQYF
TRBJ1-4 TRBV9 CASSVGAITNEKLFF
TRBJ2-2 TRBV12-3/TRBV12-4 CASSPRGGLNTGELFF
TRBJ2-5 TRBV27 CASSSPDREETQYF
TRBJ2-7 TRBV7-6 CASSHSGPGSEQYF
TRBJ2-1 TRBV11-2 CASSLGRNNEQFF
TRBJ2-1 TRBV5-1 CASSFRQGYNEQFF
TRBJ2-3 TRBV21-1 CASSRQGQAPGTRTDTQYF
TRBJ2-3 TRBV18 CASSPSWGAHTQYF
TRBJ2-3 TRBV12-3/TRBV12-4 CASSHVSTDTQYF
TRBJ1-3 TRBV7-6 CASSLEKQTTGNTIYF
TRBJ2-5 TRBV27 CASSPTRDRVGKTQYF
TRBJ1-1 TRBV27 CASLAGEYTEAFF
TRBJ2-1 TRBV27 CASSLSYGGANEQFF
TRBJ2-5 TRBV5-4 CASSLFGGPRAQYF
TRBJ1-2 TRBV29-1 CSVLQGGSGYTF